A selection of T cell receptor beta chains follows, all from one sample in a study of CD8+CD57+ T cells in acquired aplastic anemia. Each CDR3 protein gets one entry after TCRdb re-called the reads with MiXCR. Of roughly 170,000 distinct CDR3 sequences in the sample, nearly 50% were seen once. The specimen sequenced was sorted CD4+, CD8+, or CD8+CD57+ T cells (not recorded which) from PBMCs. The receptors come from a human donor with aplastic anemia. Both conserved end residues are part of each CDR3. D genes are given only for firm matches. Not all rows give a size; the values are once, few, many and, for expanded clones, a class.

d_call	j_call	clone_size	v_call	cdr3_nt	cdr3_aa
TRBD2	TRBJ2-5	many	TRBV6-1	TGTGCCAGCAGGCCACTAGCGCCAGGAGAGACCCAGTACTTC	CASRPLAPGETQYF
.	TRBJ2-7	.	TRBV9	TGTGCCAGCAGCGTATGGGTCCACGAGCAGTACTTC	CASSVWVHEQYF
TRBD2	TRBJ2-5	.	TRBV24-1	TGTGCCACCCGCCCCGGGGGGGGAGAGACCCAGTACTTC	CATRPGGGETQYF
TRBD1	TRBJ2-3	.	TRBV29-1	TGCAGCGTCCCGGACAGGGGAGGCACAGATACGCAGTATTTT	CSVPDRGGTDTQYF
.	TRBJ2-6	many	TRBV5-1	TGCGCCAGCAGCCCCGCGGCTGGGGCCAACGTCCTGACTTTC	CASSPAAGANVLTF
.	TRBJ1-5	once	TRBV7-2	TGTGCCAGCAGCTCCAGGGGACAGCCCCAGCATTTT	CASSSRGQPQHF
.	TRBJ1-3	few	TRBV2	TGTGCCAGCAGTGATAAGGGTGCCTCTGGAAACACCATATATTTT	CASSDKGASGNTIYF
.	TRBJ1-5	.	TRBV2	TGTGCCAGCAAATGGACAAACAATCAGCCCCAGCATTTT	CASKWTNNQPQHF
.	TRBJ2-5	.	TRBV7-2	TGTGCCAGCAGCTTAGCGTTTGCTCAAGAGACCCAGTACTTC	CASSLAFAQETQYF
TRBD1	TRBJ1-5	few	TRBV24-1	TGTGCCACCAGTGATCAGGGACAGCATCAGCCCCAGCATTTT	CATSDQGQHQPQHF
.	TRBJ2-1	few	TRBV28	TGTGCCAGCCATGGGGGGCACAATGAGCAGTTCTTC	CASHGGHNEQFF
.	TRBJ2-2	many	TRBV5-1	TGCGCCAGCAGCTTGACAGACGGCACCGGGGAGCTGTTTTTT	CASSLTDGTGELFF
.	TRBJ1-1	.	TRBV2	TGTGCCAGCAGTGCCCCAACAGGACTGAACACTGAAGCTTTCTTT	CASSAPTGLNTEAFF
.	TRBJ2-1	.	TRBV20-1	TGCAGTGCTAGGAGACCGGGACCGGCAAGCAATGAGCAGTTCTTC	CSARRPGPASNEQFF
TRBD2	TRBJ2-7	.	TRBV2	TGTGCCAGCAGCCGTGGGACTAGCCATCCGTCCGAGCAGTACTTC	CASSRGTSHPSEQYF
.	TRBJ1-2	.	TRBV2	TGTGCCAGCAGTGCCAAGTTGTTGACCAACTATGGCTACACCTTC	CASSAKLLTNYGYTF
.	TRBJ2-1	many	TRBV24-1	TGTGCCACCAGTGACGGACAGCCGGAGCAGTTCTTC	CATSDGQPEQFF
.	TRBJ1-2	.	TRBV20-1	TGCAGTGCTAGAGAGGCCAGGACGACCAACGGCTACACCTTC	CSAREARTTNGYTF
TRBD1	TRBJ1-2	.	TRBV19	TGTGCCAGTAGTCCGCGCTTGGGACAGGACTATGGCTACACCTTC	CASSPRLGQDYGYTF
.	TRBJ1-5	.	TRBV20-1	TGCAGTGCTAGAGATGGGGCTCGCACGGATACGCAGCATTTT	CSARDGARTDTQHF
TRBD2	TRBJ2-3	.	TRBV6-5	TGTGCCAGCAGTTACTCGAGCGGGAGGACAGATACGCAGTATTTT	CASSYSSGRTDTQYF
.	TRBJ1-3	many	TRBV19	TGTGCCAGTAGTATAACGCTATCCGGCTCTGGAAACACCATATATTTT	CASSITLSGSGNTIYF
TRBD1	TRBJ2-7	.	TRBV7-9	TGTGCCAGCAGCGTTGACAGGGTTGACGAGCAGTACTTC	CASSVDRVDEQYF
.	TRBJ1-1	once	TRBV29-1	TGCAGCGTCCCCCGGGGGGCGAGTTCTTTCTTT	CSVPRGASSFF
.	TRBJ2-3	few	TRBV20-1	TGCAGTGCTAGTGGGCTGAACACAGATACGCAGTATTTT	CSASGLNTDTQYF
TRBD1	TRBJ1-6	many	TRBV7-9	TGTGCCAGCAGCCCCGGACAGGGGCAAGGATATAATTCACCCCTCCACTTT	CASSPGQGQGYNSPLHF
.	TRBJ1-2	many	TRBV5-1	TGCGCCAGCAGCTTGGAGACTTCTCTTCCCAGTGGCTACACCTTC	CASSLETSLPSGYTF
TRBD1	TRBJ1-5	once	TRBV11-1	TGTGCCAGCAGCGACGGACAGGGGCCTAGCATTCAGCCCCAGCATTTT	CASSDGQGPSIQPQHF
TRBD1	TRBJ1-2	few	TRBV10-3	TGTGCCATCAGTGACCCTTCCAGACAGGGACCTAACTATGGCTACACCTTC	CAISDPSRQGPNYGYTF
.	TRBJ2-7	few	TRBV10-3	TGTGCCATCAGTGAGTCTAGCGCGGTCTCCTACGAGCAGTACTTC	CAISESSAVSYEQYF
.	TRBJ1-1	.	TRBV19	TGTGCCAGTAGTATCACCTACAACACTGAAGCTTTCTTT	CASSITYNTEAFF
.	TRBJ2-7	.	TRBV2	TGTGCCAGCAGTCAGTGGGACGTTGGGGAGCAGTACTTC	CASSQWDVGEQYF
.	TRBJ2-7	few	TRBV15	TGTGCCACCAGCAACAGGTTCCCCTACGAGCAGTACTTC	CATSNRFPYEQYF
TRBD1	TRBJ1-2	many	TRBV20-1	TGCAGTGCTAAAACAGGGGACCTATATGGCTACACCTTC	CSAKTGDLYGYTF
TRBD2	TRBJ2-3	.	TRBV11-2	TGTGCCAGCAGCTTCATAGCGGGGGGGGCGCAGTATTTT	CASSFIAGGAQYF
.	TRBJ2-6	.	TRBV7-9	TGTGCCAGCAGCCAAGCCCCCCAGGCAAGCTCTGGGGCCAACGTCCTGACTTTC	CASSQAPQASSGANVLTF
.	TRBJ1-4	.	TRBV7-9	TGTGCCAGCAGCTTACCGGGGCCAACTAATGAAAAACTGTTTTTT	CASSLPGPTNEKLFF
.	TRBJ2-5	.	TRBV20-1	TGCAGTGCTCGGGGGACGACCGCCCAAGAGACCCAGTACTTC	CSARGTTAQETQYF
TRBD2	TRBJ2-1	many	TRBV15	TGTGCCACCAGCAGCGGGGGGGTGGGTAACAATGAGCAGTTCTTC	CATSSGGVGNNEQFF
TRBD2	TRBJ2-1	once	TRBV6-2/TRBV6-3	TGTGCCAGCAGTTACTCGGGGACTAGCGGGAGTCAGGATGAGCAGTTCTTC	CASSYSGTSGSQDEQFF
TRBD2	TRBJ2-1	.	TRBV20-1	TGCAGTGCAAGGACTAGCGGGGGGTTTATCAATGAGCAGTTCTTC	CSARTSGGFINEQFF
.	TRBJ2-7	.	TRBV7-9	TGTGCCAGCAGCTTTGGGCCGCACTACGAGCAGTACTTC	CASSFGPHYEQYF